This is a list of T cell receptor beta chains from one sample in a study of human T cells and chemical hapten exposure. MiXCR, run by TCRdb on the RACE reads, gives a single entry per CDR3 protein. The sample lists some 52,000 distinct CDR3 sequences; roughly 11% were seen once. The material sequenced was whole blood, taken in connection with sensitization to the hapten diphenylcyclopropenone (DPC). Receptor source: a woman aged 40 to 50 with alopecia areata. Some clones in this sample may be carry-over from other donors' samples. The CDR3 runs from the conserved cysteine through the conserved F or W. The D gene is left open where the match is weak. Expanded clones are given a class, and other clones once, few, many or no size at all.

v_gene: TRBV20-1; abundance: -; j_gene: TRBJ2-7; d_gene: TRBD2; CDR3aa: CSARIAGADYEQYF; CDR3nt: TGCAGTGCTAGAATAGCGGGAGCAGACTACGAGCAGTACTTC
v_gene: TRBV5-1; abundance: few; j_gene: TRBJ2-1; d_gene: -; CDR3aa: CASSLGAYNEQFF; CDR3nt: TGCGCCAGCAGTTTAGGGGCCTACAATGAGCAGTTCTTC
v_gene: TRBV2; abundance: few; j_gene: TRBJ1-6; d_gene: -; CDR3aa: CASRLDSYNSPLHF; CDR3nt: TGTGCCAGCAGACTGGACAGCTATAATTCACCCCTCCACTTT
v_gene: TRBV7-8; abundance: -; j_gene: TRBJ2-1; d_gene: -; CDR3aa: CASSFASKDEQFF; CDR3nt: TGTGCCAGCAGCTTTGCGAGTAAGGATGAGCAGTTCTTC
v_gene: TRBV6-5; abundance: once; j_gene: TRBJ2-4; d_gene: -; CDR3aa: CASSRQSSAKNIQYF; CDR3nt: TGTGCCAGCAGCCGACAGTCTTCAGCCAAAAACATTCAGTACTTC
v_gene: TRBV29-1; abundance: few; j_gene: TRBJ2-1; d_gene: TRBD2; CDR3aa: CSARTSSYNEQFF; CDR3nt: TGCAGCGCTAGGACTAGCTCCTACAATGAGCAGTTCTTC
v_gene: TRBV28; abundance: few; j_gene: TRBJ1-2; d_gene: -; CDR3aa: CATDLSGYGYTF; CDR3nt: TGTGCCACGGATTTGTCCGGCTATGGCTACACCTTC
v_gene: TRBV19; abundance: many; j_gene: TRBJ2-3; d_gene: TRBD2; CDR3aa: CASTIRSGTTDTQYF; CDR3nt: TGTGCCAGTACAATTCGTAGCGGGACCACAGATACGCAGTATTTT
v_gene: TRBV7-9; abundance: few; j_gene: TRBJ2-1; d_gene: -; CDR3aa: CASSLTAGTFNEQFF; CDR3nt: TGTGCCAGCAGCTTAACTGCCGGGACATTCAATGAGCAGTTCTTC
v_gene: TRBV7-7; abundance: few; j_gene: TRBJ2-3; d_gene: -; CDR3aa: CASSLDSEDTQYF; CDR3nt: TGTGCCAGCAGCCTCGATAGCGAAGATACGCAGTATTTT
v_gene: TRBV7-9; abundance: few; j_gene: TRBJ2-2; d_gene: TRBD2; CDR3aa: CASSLRLAGKDGELFF; CDR3nt: TGTGCCAGCAGCCTTCGACTAGCGGGAAAGGACGGGGAGCTGTTTTTT
v_gene: TRBV28; abundance: few; j_gene: TRBJ2-1; d_gene: -; CDR3aa: CASSSTGNNEQFF; CDR3nt: TGTGCCAGCAGTTCGACTGGAAACAATGAGCAGTTCTTC
v_gene: TRBV20-1; abundance: -; j_gene: TRBJ2-2; d_gene: -; CDR3aa: CSARRGTGELFF; CDR3nt: TGCAGTGCACGGAGGGGCACCGGGGAGCTGTTTTTT
v_gene: TRBV28; abundance: few; j_gene: TRBJ2-3; d_gene: -; CDR3aa: CASSFVGASTDTQYF; CDR3nt: TGTGCCAGCAGTTTTGTTGGGGCTAGCACAGATACGCAGTATTTT